What follows describes a single T cell receptor (beta chain). Only in-frame clones appear in the TCRdb table, and some are missing; sequencing was by immunoSEQ multiplex PCR. Of about 66,000 clones listed, about 90% are singletons. This sample is part of a study of blood T cell repertoires in COVID-19. Unmatched junction bases numbered 13, after V lost 4 bases and J lost 5 bases. CDR3 length: 16 residues. Germline V lookup: CDR1 SGHRS, CDR2 YFSETQ. The sample was peripheral blood. The sequence was collected from a human donor in a cohort sampled during active COVID-19. This chain uses TRBV5-1 with TRBJ2-5, with 8 bases identical to TRBD1. This CDR3 reads CASSPNRDRLGETQYF. The CDR3 DNA sequence: TGCGCCAGCAGCCCCAACCGGGACAGGTTGGGCGAGACCCAGTACTTC.